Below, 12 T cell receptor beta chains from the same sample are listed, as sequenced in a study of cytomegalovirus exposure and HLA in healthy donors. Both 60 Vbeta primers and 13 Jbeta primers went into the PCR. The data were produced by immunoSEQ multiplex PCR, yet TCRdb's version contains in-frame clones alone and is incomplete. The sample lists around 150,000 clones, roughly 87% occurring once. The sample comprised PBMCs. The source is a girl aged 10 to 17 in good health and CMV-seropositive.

CDR3 in amino acids: CASSETASNQPQHF. DNA of the CDR3: TGTGCCAGCAGTGAAACAGCTAGCAATCAGCCCCAGCATTTT. V usage is TRBV6-1 and J usage is TRBJ1-5; no definite D call. With 2 bases removed from V and 0 bases from J, the gap between germline ends came to 5 bases. The CDR3 runs 14 residues. Germline V lookup: CDR1 MNHNS, CDR2 SASEGT.

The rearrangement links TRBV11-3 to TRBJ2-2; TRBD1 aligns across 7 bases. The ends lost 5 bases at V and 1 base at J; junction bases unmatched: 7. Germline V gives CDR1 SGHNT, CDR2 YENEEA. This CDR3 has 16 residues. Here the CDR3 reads CASSPRTGQNTGELFF. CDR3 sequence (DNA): TGTGCCAGCAGCCCCCGGACAGGTCAGAACACCGGGGAGCTGTTTTTT.

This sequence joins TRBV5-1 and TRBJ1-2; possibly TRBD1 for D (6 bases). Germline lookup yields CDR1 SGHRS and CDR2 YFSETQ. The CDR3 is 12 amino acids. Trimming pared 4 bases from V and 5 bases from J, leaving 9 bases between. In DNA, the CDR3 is TGCGCCAGCAGCGCAGGGGAATATGGCTACACCTTC. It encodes CASSAGEYGYTF.

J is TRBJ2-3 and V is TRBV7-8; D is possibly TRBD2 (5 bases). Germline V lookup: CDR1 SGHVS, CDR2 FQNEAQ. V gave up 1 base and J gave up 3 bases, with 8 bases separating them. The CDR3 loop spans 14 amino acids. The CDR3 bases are TGTGCCAGCAGCTTAGAGGAGGAAACAGATACGCAGTATTTT. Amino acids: CASSLEEETDTQYF.

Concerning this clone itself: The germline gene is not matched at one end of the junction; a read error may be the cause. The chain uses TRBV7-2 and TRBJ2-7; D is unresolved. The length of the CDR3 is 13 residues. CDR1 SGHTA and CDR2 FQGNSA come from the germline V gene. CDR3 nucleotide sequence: TGTGCCAGCAGCTTAGTGCGCGGCGCCGGCGTTGGCTTC. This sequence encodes CASSLVRGAGVGF.

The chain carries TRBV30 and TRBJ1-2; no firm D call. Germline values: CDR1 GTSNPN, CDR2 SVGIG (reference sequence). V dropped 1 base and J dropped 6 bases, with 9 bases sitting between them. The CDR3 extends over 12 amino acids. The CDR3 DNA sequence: TGTGCCTGGAGTGGCGGGGTAAATGGCTACACCTTC. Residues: CAWSGGVNGYTF.

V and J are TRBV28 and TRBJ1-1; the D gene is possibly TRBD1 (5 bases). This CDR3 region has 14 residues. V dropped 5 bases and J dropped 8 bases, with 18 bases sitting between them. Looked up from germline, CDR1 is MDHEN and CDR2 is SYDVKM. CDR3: CASSLVQEPGEAFF. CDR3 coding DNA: TGTGCCAGCAGTCTGGTTCAGGAGCCAGGGGAAGCTTTCTTT. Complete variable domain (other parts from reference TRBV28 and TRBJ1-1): DVKVTQSSRYLVKRTGEKVFLECVQDMDHENMFWYRQDPGLGLRLIYFSYDVKMKEKGDIPEGYSVSREKKERFSLILESASTNQTSMYLCASSLVQEPGEAFFGQGTRLTVV.

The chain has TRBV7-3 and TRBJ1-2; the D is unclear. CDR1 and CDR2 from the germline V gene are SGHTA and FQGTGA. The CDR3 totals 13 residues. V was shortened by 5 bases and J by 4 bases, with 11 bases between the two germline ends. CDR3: CASSPGGSYGYTF. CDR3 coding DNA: TGTGCCAGCAGCCCAGGAGGGTCCTATGGCTACACCTTC.

The CDR3 DNA sequence: TGTGCCAGCAGTTCTAGCGGGAGCACAGATACGCAGTATTTT. It specifies CASSSSGSTDTQYF. The rearrangement uses TRBV7-3 and TRBJ2-3; 8 nucleotides line up with TRBD2. The CDR3 is made up of 14 amino acids. V shed 6 bases and J 0 bases; nucleotides not matched to a gene: 2. CDR1 SGHTA and CDR2 FQGTGA come from the germline V gene.

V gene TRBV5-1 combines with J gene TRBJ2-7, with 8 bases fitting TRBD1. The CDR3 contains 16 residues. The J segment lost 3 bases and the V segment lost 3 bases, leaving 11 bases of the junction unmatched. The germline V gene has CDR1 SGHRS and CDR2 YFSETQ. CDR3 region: CASSSAPTGGSYEQYF. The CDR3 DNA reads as TGCGCCAGCAGCTCCGCCCCTACAGGGGGGAGCTACGAGCAGTACTTC.

This CDR3 is CASSLGLAGYNEQFF. The CDR3 nucleotides read TGTGCCAGCAGCCTAGGACTAGCGGGCTACAATGAGCAGTTCTTC. This rearrangement joins TRBV7-2 to TRBJ2-1, with TRBD2 matching 11 bases. V lost 5 bases to trimming and J lost 3 bases; unmatched junction nucleotides: 3. The CDR3 covers 15 residues. Germline V gene sequence: CDR1 SGHTA, CDR2 FQGNSA.

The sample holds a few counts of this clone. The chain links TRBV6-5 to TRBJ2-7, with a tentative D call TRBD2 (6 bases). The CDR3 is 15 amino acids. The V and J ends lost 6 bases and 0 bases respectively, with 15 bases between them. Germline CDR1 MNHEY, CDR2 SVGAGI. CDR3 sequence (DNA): TGTGCCAGCAGCTCACCCCACGGGGGCTCCTACGAGCAGTACTTC. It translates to CASSSPHGGSYEQYF.